The source of this T cell receptor beta chain is a study of blood T cell repertoires in COVID-19. For the study at large: Acute and convalescent COVID-19 samples came from the United States, Italy and Spain. T cells, B-cell-depleted T cells, or PBMCs provided the cDNA or gDNA that served as material.

In the study's own analysis: Estimated nucleated cell counts came from reference gene primer amplification. Measured with immunoSEQ multiplex PCR; TCRdb has only the in-frame clones, and not every one. V, J and clone size derive from that table, while D and trimming were established from the DNA sequence. The repertoire has 85,000 to 130,000 clones, about 90% of them found once; the top ten carry about 15%. The clonotype was recovered from a middle-aged man with acute or convalescent COVID-19. The sequencing input was peripheral blood.

This chain's CDR3 is CASSGQQNNSPLHF. CDR3 DNA: TGTGCCAGCAGCGGACAGCAAAATAATTCACCCCTCCACTTT. The chain recombines TRBV6-5 with TRBJ1-6; perhaps TRBD1 as D (6 bases). Trimming stripped 6 bases from V and 5 bases from J, with 11 bases between. The CDR3 runs 14 residues. Germline V CDR1 and CDR2: MNHEY, SVGAGI.